This T cell receptor beta chain was obtained from a study of human T cells and chemical hapten exposure. MiXCR, run by TCRdb on the RACE reads, gives a single entry per CDR3 protein. The sample lists about 84,000 distinct CDR3 sequences, 10% occurring once. Noted time point: patch test 2, 6 weeks after DPC sensitization. The treatment was: therapeutic diphenylcyclopropenone sensitization with weekly scalp DPC. This CDR3 comprises 15 residues. The trim removed 10 bases at V and 4 bases at J, leaving 12 bases unmatched. Germline lookup yields CDR1 KGHSH and CDR2 LQKENI. Sequences were derived from whole blood, sampled in connection with sensitization to the hapten diphenylcyclopropenone (DPC). This receptor was obtained from a woman between 45 and 60 years old with alopecia areata. Some clones in this sample may be carry-over from other donors' samples. This rearrangement joins TRBV18 to TRBJ2-1, with TRBD1 identical over 8 bases. CDR3 nucleotides: TGTGCCACCACGGGACAGGACCACGGGTACAATGAGCAGTTCTTC. Translated, it gives CATTGQDHGYNEQFF.